Listed below are T cell receptor beta chains from one sample, sequenced in a study of blood T cells in healthy people across ages. TCRdb reprocessed the 5' RACE reads via MiXCR and lists one record per CDR3 protein. Of roughly 1 million distinct CDR3 sequences in the sample, approximately 26% were seen once. These data were also filed under a second study, of T cells of mothers and their children.

Sample: blood. The receptors stem from a girl aged 2 to 10 in good health. CDR3s include the opening cysteine and the closing phenylalanine or tryptophan. The D gene is left open where the match is weak. Clone size is given for some rows only: seen once, a few or many times, or a class if the clone is expanded.

size: .
J: TRBJ1-1
V: TRBV7-3
D: .
CDR3: CASSLWRPGAGTTEAFF
DNA: TGTGCCAGCAGCTTATGGCGTCCCGGCGCTGGGACCACTGAAGCTTTCTTT

size: .
J: TRBJ2-1
V: TRBV7-2
D: TRBD1
CDR3: CASSRAVTETGGRAEQFF
DNA: TGTGCCAGCAGCCGCGCGGTCACTGAGACAGGGGGCCGGGCTGAGCAGTTCTTC

size: few
J: TRBJ2-4
V: TRBV7-8
D: .
CDR3: CASSSLGPFTIQYF
DNA: TGTGCCAGCAGCTCCCTGGGACCCTTTACGATTCAGTACTTC

size: .
J: TRBJ1-1
V: TRBV6-5
D: TRBD1
CDR3: CASRINRGLGEAFF
DNA: TGTGCCAGCAGAATCAACAGGGGGCTCGGAGAAGCTTTCTTT

size: few
J: TRBJ2-5
V: TRBV20-1
D: TRBD2
CDR3: CSAPGGLAGGQETQYF
DNA: TGCAGCGCCCCGGGGGGACTAGCGGGGGGGCAAGAGACCCAGTACTTC

size: few
J: TRBJ2-2
V: TRBV29-1
D: .
CDR3: CSVSWETGELFF
DNA: TGCAGCGTTTCGTGGGAGACCGGGGAGCTGTTTTTT

size: .
J: TRBJ2-4
V: TRBV6-2/TRBV6-3
D: .
CDR3: CASTRTDIRNIQYF
DNA: TGTGCCAGCACCCGAACGGACATAAGAAACATTCAGTACTTC

size: .
J: TRBJ2-2
V: TRBV19
D: TRBD2
CDR3: CASSKPSGKLGELFF
DNA: TGTGCCAGTAGTAAGCCTAGCGGGAAATTAGGGGAGCTGTTTTTT

size: few
J: TRBJ2-5
V: TRBV4-1
D: .
CDR3: CASSQDNPGLQETQYF
DNA: TGCGCCAGCAGCCAAGATAATCCAGGCCTCCAAGAGACCCAGTACTTC

size: .
J: TRBJ2-7
V: TRBV20-1
D: .
CDR3: CSARATGRYEQYF
DNA: TGCAGTGCTAGAGCAACAGGGAGGTACGAGCAGTACTTC

size: .
J: TRBJ2-1
V: TRBV20-1
D: .
CDR3: CSALTPLGLSPYNEQFF
DNA: TGCAGTGCTTTAACCCCGCTAGGGCTCAGTCCCTACAATGAGCAGTTCTTC

size: few
J: TRBJ2-3
V: TRBV14
D: TRBD2
CDR3: CASSQGAGKVTDTQYF
DNA: TGTGCCAGCAGCCAAGGAGCGGGGAAGGTAACAGATACGCAGTATTTT

size: few
J: TRBJ2-5
V: TRBV12-3/TRBV12-4
D: TRBD1
CDR3: CASSWDRLETQYF
DNA: TGTGCCAGCAGTTGGGACAGACTAGAGACCCAGTACTTC

size: few
J: TRBJ1-2
V: TRBV4-1
D: TRBD1
CDR3: CASSQETGEYYGYTF
DNA: TGCGCCAGCAGCCAAGAGACAGGGGAGTACTATGGCTACACCTTC

size: .
J: TRBJ2-7
V: TRBV4-3
D: TRBD1
CDR3: CASSHATGVYEQYF
DNA: TGCGCCAGCAGCCACGCAACAGGGGTCTACGAGCAGTACTTC

size: .
J: TRBJ2-5
V: TRBV15
D: TRBD1
CDR3: CATSTDRVQETQYF
DNA: TGTGCCACCAGCACCGACAGGGTGCAGGAGACCCAGTACTTC

size: few
J: TRBJ2-7
V: TRBV28
D: .
CDR3: CASSSGGNTYEQYF
DNA: TGTGCCAGCAGTTCAGGCGGGAATACCTACGAGCAGTACTTC